Sequencing of this T cell receptor (beta chain) was carried out in a study of cytomegalovirus exposure and HLA in healthy donors. Whole-study results and caveats: The dataset shows that most TCR sequences were rare, while some public TCRs occurred in many donors. Some 16,000 TCR beta sequences were associated with HLA alleles at 0.05 false discovery rate in a later analysis.

The germline CDR1 and CDR2 sequences are SQVTM and ANQGSEA. The CDR3 runs 14 residues. V was pared by 5 bases and J by 0 bases, with 11 bases between. Concerning this clone itself: Its antigen is still unknown.

The PCR ran on 60 Vbeta and 13 Jbeta primers. TCRdb's copy holds only in-frame clones and misses some; the assay was immunoSEQ multiplex PCR. Here the sample spans approximately 99,000 clones, roughly 76% being singletons. This sequence was found in a man in his forties in good health and CMV-seronegative. Sequenced sample: PBMCs. This chain links TRBV29-1 with TRBJ1-3; possibly TRBD1 for D (5 bases). CDR3 loop: CSVLQAYSGNTIYF. The CDR3, as DNA: TGCAGCGTTCTACAGGCATACTCTGGAAACACCATATATTTT.